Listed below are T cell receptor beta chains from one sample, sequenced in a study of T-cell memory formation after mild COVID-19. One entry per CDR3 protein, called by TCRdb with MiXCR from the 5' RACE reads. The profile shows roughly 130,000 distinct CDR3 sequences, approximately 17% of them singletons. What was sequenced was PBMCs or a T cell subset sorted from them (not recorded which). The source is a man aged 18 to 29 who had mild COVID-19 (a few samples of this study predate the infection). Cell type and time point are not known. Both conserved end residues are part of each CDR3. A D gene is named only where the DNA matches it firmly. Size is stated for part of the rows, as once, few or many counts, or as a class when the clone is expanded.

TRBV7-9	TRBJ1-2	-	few	TGTGCCAGCAGCTCTGACGCAAGCTATGGCTACACCTTC	CASSSDASYGYTF
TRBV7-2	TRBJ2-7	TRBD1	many	TGTGCCAGCAGCTGGTCCGGGACAGGGTCATACGAGCAGTACTTC	CASSWSGTGSYEQYF
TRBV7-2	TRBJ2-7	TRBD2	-	TGTGCCAGCAGCAACGTAGCGGGGGGCTACGAGCAGTACTTC	CASSNVAGGYEQYF
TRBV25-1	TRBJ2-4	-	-	TGTGCCAGCAGTGAATTAGAAAGGGATTCTCAGTACTTC	CASSELERDSQYF
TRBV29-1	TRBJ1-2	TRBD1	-	TGCAGCGTTCCCCGGACAGGGAAGTCAGCTAACTATGGCTACACCTTT	CSVPRTGKSANYGYTF
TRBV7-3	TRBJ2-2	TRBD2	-	TGTGCCAGCAGCTTAAGCGGGGGGGACACCGGGGAGCTGTTTTTT	CASSLSGGDTGELFF
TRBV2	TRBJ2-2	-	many	TGTGCCAGTACAGGTTACACCGGGGAGCTGTTTTTT	CASTGYTGELFF
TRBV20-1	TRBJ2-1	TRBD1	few	TGCAGTGCTAGAGCCCGGACAGGACGGGGCTACAATGAGCAGTTCTTC	CSARARTGRGYNEQFF
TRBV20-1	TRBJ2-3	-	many	TGCAGTGCTAGAGTTCCGGGGCCTCCTGGTACGCAGTATTTT	CSARVPGPPGTQYF
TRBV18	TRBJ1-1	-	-	TGTGCCAGCTCACCGCAACCAGGCGGTACTGAAGCTTTCTTT	CASSPQPGGTEAFF
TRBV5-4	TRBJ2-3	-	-	TGTGCCAGCAGTCCGAAGGACAGAAGCACAGATACGCAGTATTTT	CASSPKDRSTDTQYF
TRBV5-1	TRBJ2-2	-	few	TGCGCCAGCAGCGAGACTGTCACCGGGGAGCTGTTTTTT	CASSETVTGELFF
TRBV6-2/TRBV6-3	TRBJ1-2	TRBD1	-	TGTGCCAGCAGTTCGACAGGGGGCTCCTCCAGCTACACCTTC	CASSSTGGSSSYTF
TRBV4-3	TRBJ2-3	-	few	TGCGCCAGCAGCCAAGAGCCGTCAACAGGGAGGGATACGCAGTATTTT	CASSQEPSTGRDTQYF
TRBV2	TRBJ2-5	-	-	TGTGCCAGCAGTGAAGAGGTCGAGACCCAGTACTTC	CASSEEVETQYF
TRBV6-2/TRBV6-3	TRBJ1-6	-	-	TGTGCCAGCAGTTACCAGCCGGGCTCCGGCCTCCACTTT	CASSYQPGSGLHF
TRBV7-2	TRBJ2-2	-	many	TGTGCCAGCAGCTTAGGGGACTTCGGGGGCCGGACCGGGGAGCTGTTTTTT	CASSLGDFGGRTGELFF
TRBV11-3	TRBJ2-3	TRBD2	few	TGTGCCAGCAGTTCTAGCGGCCTTACAGATACGCAGTATTTT	CASSSSGLTDTQYF
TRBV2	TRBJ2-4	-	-	TGTGCCAGCAGCCCATCGGACGGTGTCATTCAGTACTTC	CASSPSDGVIQYF
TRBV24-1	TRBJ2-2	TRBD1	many	TGTGCCACCAGTGATCCCGGGACAGGATTCACCGGGGAGCTGTTTTTT	CATSDPGTGFTGELFF
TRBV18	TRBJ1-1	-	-	TGTGCCAGCTCACCACTTGGGAGTGAAGCTTTCTTT	CASSPLGSEAFF
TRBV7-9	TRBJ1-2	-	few	TGTGCCAGCAGCCAACAGGGCTATGGCTACACCTTC	CASSQQGYGYTF
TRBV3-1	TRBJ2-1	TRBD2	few	TGTGCCAGCAGCCGCGGGACTAGCGGGGCTTACAATGAGCAGTTCTTC	CASSRGTSGAYNEQFF
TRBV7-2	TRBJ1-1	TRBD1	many	TGTGCCAGCAGCTCCGGGACAGGCCTTGAAGCTTTCTTT	CASSSGTGLEAFF
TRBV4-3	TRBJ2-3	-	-	TGCGCCAGCAGCCCCTCGATGGAACGGTTGTGGGATACGCAGTATTTT	CASSPSMERLWDTQYF
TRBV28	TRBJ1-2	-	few	TGTGCCAGCACGGGGTCTGGCTATGGCTACACCTTC	CASTGSGYGYTF
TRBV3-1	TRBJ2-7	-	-	TGTGCCAGCAGCCAACATCCGGGTCCCTACGAGCAGTACTTC	CASSQHPGPYEQYF
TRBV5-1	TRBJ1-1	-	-	TGCGCCAGCAGCGGGGACGGGTACACTGAAGCTTTCTTT	CASSGDGYTEAFF
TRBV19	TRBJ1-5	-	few	TGTGCCAGTAGAGACCCCTCCCGAGGGGTGAATCAGCCCCAGCATTTT	CASRDPSRGVNQPQHF
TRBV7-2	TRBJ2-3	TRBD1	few	TGTGCCAGCAGCTTGAAACGAGGGGGCTACACAGATACGCAGTATTTT	CASSLKRGGYTDTQYF
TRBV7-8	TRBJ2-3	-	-	TGTGCCAGCAGCTTAGAGGTGGCAGGCGGCACAGATACGCAGTATTTT	CASSLEVAGGTDTQYF
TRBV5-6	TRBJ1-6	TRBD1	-	TGTGCCAGCAGCTTGGGAGGCTGGACAGGGAGTTCACCCCTCCACTTT	CASSLGGWTGSSPLHF
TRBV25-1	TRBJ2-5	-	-	TGTGCCAGCAGTGAATATAGCTTTCCAGGGTCACAAGAGACCCAGTACTTC	CASSEYSFPGSQETQYF
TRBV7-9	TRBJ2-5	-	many	TGTGCCAGCAGCTATTGGGCCGTGCAAGAGACCCAGTACTTC	CASSYWAVQETQYF
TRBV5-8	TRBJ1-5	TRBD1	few	TGTGCCAGCAATCGGGACAGGGGGCGTTCGAAGCCCCAGCATTTT	CASNRDRGRSKPQHF
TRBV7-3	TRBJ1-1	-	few	TGTGCCAGCAGCTTAGGGGGCACGAACACTGAAGCTTTCTTT	CASSLGGTNTEAFF
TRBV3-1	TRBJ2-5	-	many	TGTGCCAGCAGCCAAGATTGGCGGGCCCGGGAAGAGACCCAGTACTTC	CASSQDWRAREETQYF
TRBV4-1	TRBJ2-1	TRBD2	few	TGCGCCAGCAGCCGCGGACTAGCGGGAGGCTCCTACAATGAGCAGTTCTTC	CASSRGLAGGSYNEQFF
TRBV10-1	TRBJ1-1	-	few	TGCGCCAGCAGTGTGGCAGAGAACACTGAAGCTTTCTTT	CASSVAENTEAFF
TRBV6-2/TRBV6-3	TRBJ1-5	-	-	TGTGCCAGCAGTTACTCGTATATCCGGGACGACCATCCAGGCGATCAGCCCCAGCATTTT	CASSYSYIRDDHPGDQPQHF
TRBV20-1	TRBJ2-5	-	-	TGCAGTGTTATCCAGACTCCTCGGGAAGAGACCCAGTACTTC	CSVIQTPREETQYF
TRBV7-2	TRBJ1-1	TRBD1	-	TGTGCCAGCAGTCCGACAGGGGTCGACACTGAAGCTTTCTTT	CASSPTGVDTEAFF
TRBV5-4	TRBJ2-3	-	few	TGTGCCAGCAGCTTGGCCGGTATCCTAAGCACAGATACGCAGTATTTT	CASSLAGILSTDTQYF